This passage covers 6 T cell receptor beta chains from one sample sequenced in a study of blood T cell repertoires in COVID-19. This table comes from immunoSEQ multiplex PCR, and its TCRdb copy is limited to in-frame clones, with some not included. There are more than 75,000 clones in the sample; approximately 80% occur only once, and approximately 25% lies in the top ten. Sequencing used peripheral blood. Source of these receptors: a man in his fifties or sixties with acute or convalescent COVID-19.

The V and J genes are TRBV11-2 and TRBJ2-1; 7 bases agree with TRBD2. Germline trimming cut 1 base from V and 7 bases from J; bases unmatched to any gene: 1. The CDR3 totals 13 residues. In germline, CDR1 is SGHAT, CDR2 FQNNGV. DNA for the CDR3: TGTGCCAGCAGCTTAGGGGAGGGGAATGAGCAGTTCTTC. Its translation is CASSLGEGNEQFF.

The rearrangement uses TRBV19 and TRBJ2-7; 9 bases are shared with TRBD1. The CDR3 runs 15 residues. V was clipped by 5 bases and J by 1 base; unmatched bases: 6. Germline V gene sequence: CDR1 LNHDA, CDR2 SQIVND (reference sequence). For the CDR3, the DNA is TGTGCCAGTAGTGGGCCGGGACAGGGATCCTACGAGCAGTACTTC. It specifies CASSGPGQGSYEQYF.

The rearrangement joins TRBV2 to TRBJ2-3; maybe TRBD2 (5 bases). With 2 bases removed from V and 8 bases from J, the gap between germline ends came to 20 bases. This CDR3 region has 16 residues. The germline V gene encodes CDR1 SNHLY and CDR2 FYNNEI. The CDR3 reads CASSEPSSRSTSTQYF. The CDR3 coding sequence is TGTGCCAGCAGTGAACCTAGCTCTAGGTCTACATCTACGCAGTATTTT.

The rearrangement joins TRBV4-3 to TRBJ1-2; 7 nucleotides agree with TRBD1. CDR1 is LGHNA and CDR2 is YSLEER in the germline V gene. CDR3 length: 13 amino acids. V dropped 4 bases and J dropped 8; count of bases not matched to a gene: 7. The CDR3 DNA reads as TGCGCCAGCAGCCCCCTAGACAGGGAAGGCTACACCTTC. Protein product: CASSPLDREGYTF.

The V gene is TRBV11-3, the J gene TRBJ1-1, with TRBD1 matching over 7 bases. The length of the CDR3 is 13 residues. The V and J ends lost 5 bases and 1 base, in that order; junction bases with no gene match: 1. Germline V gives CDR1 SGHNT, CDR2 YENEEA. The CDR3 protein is CASSRTGNTEAFF. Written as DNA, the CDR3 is TGTGCCAGCAGCCGGACAGGGAACACTGAAGCTTTCTTT. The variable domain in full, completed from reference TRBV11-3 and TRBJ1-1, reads EAGVVQSPRYKIIEKKQPVAFWCNPISGHNTLYWYLQNLGQGPELLIRYENEEAVDDSQLPKDRFSAERLKGVDSTLKIQPAELGDSAVYLCASSRTGNTEAFFGQGTRLTVV.

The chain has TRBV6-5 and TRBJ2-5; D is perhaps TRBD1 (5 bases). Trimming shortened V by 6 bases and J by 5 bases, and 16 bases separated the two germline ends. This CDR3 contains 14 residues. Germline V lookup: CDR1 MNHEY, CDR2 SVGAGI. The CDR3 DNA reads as TGTGCCAGCAGCCCAGCCCTGGGGCGCGAGACCCAGTACTTC. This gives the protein CASSPALGRETQYF.